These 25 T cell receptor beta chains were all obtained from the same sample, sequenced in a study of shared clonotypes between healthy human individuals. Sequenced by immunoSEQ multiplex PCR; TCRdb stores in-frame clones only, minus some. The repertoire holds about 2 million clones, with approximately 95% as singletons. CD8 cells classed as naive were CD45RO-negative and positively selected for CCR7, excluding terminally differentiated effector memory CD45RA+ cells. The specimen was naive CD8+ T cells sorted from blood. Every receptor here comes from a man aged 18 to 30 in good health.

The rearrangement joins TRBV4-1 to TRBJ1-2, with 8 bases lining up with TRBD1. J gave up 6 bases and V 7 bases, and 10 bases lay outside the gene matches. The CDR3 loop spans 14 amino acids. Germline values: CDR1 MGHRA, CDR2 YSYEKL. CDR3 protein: CASTLVNRGNGYTF. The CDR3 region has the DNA TGCGCCAGCACCCTTGTCAACAGGGGGAATGGCTACACCTTC.

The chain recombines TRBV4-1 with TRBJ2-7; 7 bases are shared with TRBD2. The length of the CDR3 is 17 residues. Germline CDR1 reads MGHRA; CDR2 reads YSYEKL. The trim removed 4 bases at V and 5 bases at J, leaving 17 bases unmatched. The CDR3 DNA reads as TGCGCCAGCAGCCTTATAGGGCGGGGGAGGGCTGAGGACGAGCAGTACTTC. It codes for CASSLIGRGRAEDEQYF.

CDR3 residues: CASSLWGTDTYEQYF. DNA of the CDR3: TGTGCCAGCAGTTTATGGGGGACAGACACCTACGAGCAGTACTTC. The chain recombines TRBV28 with TRBJ2-7; 7 nucleotides agree with TRBD1. The CDR3 covers 15 residues. The V segment lost 0 bases and the J segment 2 bases; nucleotides outside the gene matches: 4. The germline V gene encodes CDR1 MDHEN and CDR2 SYDVKM.

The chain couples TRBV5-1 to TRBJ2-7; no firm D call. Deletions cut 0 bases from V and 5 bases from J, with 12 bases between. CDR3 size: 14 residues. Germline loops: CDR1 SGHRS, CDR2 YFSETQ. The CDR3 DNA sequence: TGCGCCAGCAGCTTGGTCAGCTGGAGTGACGAGCAGTACTTC. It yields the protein CASSLVSWSDEQYF.

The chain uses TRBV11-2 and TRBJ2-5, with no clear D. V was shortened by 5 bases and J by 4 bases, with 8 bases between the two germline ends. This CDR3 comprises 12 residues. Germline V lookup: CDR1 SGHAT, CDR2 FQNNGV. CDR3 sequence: CASSILTETQYF. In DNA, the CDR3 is TGTGCCAGCAGCATACTGACAGAGACCCAGTACTTC.

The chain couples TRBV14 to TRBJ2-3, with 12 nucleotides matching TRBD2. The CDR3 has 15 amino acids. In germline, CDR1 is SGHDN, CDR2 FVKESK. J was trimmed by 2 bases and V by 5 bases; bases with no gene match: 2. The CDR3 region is CASSGLAGFTDTQYF. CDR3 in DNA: TGTGCCAGCAGCGGACTAGCGGGATTCACAGATACGCAGTATTTT. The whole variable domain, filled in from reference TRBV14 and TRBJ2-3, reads EAGVTQFPSHSVIEKGQTVTLRCDPISGHDNLYWYRRVMGKEIKFLLHFVKESKQDESGMPNNRFLAERTGGTYSTLKVQPAELEDSGVYFCASSGLAGFTDTQYFGPGTRLTVL.

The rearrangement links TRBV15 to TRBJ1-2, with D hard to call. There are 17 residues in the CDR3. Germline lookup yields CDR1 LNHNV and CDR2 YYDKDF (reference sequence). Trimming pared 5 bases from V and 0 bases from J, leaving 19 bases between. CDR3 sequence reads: CATSAYVQTTTNYGYTF. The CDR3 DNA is TGTGCCACCAGCGCGTACGTACAGACAACCACTAACTATGGCTACACCTTC.

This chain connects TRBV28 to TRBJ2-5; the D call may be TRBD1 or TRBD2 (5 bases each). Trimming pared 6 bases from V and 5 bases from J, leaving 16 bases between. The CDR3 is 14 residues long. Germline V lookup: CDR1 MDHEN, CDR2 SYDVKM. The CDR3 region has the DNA TGTGCCAGCAGAGGTGGGGGTACCCGGGAGACCCAGTACTTC. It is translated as CASRGGGTRETQYF. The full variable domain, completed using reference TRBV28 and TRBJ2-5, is DVKVTQSSRYLVKRTGEKVFLECVQDMDHENMFWYRQDPGLGLRLIYFSYDVKMKEKGDIPEGYSVSREKKERFSLILESASTNQTSMYLCASRGGGTRETQYFGPGTRLLVL.

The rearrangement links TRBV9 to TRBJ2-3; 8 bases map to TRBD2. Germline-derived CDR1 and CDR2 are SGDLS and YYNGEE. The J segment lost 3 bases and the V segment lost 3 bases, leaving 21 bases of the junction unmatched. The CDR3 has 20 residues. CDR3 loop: CASSDPDSGALPGGTDTQYF. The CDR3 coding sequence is TGTGCCAGCAGCGACCCGGATAGCGGGGCGCTACCTGGCGGGACAGATACGCAGTATTTT.

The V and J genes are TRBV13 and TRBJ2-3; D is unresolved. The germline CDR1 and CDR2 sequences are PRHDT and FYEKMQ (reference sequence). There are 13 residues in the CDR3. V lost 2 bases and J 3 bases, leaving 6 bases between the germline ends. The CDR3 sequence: CASSLPVTDTQYF. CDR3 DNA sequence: TGTGCCAGCAGCTTACCCGTTACAGATACGCAGTATTTT.

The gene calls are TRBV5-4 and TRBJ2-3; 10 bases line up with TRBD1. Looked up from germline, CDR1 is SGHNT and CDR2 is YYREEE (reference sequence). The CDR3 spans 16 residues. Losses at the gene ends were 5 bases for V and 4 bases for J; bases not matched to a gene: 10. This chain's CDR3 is CASSSDGGQGPDTQYF. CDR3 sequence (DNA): TGTGCCAGCAGTTCGGACGGGGGACAGGGGCCAGATACGCAGTATTTT.

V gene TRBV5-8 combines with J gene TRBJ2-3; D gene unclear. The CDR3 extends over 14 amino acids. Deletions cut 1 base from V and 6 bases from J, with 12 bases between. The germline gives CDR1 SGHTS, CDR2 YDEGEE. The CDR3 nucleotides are TGTGCCAGCAGCTTGTTGGCGACCTGGGATACGCAGTATTTT. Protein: CASSLLATWDTQYF.

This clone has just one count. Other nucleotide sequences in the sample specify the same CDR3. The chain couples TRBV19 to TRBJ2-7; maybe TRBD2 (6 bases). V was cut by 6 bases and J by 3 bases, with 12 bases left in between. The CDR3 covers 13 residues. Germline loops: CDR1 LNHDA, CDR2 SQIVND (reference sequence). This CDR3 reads CASSPGGSYEQYF. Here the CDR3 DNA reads TGTGCCAGTAGCCCCGGGGGTAGCTACGAGCAGTACTTC.

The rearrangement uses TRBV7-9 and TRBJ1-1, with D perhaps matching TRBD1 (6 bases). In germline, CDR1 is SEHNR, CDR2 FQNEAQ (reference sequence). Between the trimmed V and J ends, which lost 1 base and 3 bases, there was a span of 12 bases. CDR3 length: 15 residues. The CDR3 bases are TGTGCCAGCAGCTTAGTTGGAGGGGGGCACACTGAAGCTTTCTTT. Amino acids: CASSLVGGGHTEAFF.

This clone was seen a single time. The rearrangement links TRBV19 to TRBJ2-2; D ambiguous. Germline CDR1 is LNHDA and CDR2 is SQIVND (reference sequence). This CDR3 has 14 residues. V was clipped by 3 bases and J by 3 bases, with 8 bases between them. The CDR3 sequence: CASSIPRDTGELFF. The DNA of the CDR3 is TGTGCCAGTAGTATTCCCCGGGACACCGGGGAGCTGTTTTTT.

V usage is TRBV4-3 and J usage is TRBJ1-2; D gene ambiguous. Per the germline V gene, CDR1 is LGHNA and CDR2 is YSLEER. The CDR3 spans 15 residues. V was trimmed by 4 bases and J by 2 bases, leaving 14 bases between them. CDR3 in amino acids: CASSPSTGRNYGYTF. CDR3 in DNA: TGCGCCAGCAGCCCGTCCACCGGACGGAACTATGGCTACACCTTC.

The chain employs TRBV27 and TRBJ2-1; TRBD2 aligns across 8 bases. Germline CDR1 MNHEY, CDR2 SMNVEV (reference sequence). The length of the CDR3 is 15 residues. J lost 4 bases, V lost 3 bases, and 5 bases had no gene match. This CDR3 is CASSFGAGAYNEQFF. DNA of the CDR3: TGTGCCAGCAGTTTTGGAGCGGGAGCGTACAATGAGCAGTTCTTC.

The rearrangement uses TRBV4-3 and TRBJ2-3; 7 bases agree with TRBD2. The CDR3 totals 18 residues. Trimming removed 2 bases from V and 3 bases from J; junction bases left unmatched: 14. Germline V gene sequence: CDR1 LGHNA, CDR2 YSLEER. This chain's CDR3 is CASSQIRGAGDETDTQYF. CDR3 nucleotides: TGCGCCAGCAGCCAAATACGTGGGGCGGGAGACGAGACAGATACGCAGTATTTT.

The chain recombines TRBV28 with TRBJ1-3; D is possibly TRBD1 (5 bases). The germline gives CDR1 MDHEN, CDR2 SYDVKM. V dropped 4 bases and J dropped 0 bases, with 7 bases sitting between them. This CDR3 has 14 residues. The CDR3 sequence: CASSYRSSGNTIYF. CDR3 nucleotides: TGTGCCAGCAGTTACAGGAGCTCTGGAAACACCATATATTTT.

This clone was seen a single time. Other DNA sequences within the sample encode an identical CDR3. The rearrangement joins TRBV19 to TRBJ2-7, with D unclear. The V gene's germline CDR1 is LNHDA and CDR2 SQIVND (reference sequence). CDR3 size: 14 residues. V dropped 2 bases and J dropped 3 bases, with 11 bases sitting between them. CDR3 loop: CASSIRLDGYEQYF. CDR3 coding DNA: TGTGCCAGTAGTATAAGGCTAGATGGCTACGAGCAGTACTTC. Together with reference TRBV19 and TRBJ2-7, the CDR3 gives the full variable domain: DGGITQSPKYLFRKEGQNVTLSCEQNLNHDAMYWYRQDPGQGLRLIYYSQIVNDFQKGDIAEGYSVSREKKESFPLTVTSAQKNPTAFYLCASSIRLDGYEQYFGPGTRLTVT.

The chain's CDR3 is CSVVGGQGISYEQYF. The CDR3 coding sequence is TGCAGCGTTGTGGGTGGACAGGGTATATCCTACGAGCAGTACTTC. The chain carries TRBV29-1 and TRBJ2-7; 8 nucleotides agree with TRBD1. In germline, CDR1 is SQVTM, CDR2 ANQGSEA. Unmatched junction bases numbered 9, after V lost 4 bases and J lost 1 base. The length of the CDR3 is 15 residues.

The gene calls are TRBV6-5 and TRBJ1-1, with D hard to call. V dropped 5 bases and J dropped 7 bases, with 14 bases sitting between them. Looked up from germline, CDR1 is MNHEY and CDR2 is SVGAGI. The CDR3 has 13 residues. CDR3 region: CASSANEAVEAFF. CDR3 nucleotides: TGTGCCAGCAGTGCAAATGAGGCGGTTGAAGCTTTCTTT.

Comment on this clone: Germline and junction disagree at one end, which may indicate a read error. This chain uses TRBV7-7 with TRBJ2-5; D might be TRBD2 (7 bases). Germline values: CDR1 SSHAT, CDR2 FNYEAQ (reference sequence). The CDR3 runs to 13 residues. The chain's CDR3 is CASSLGLGGTQYF. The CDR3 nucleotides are TGTGCTAGCAGCTTAGGACTAGGGGGGACCCAGTACTTC.

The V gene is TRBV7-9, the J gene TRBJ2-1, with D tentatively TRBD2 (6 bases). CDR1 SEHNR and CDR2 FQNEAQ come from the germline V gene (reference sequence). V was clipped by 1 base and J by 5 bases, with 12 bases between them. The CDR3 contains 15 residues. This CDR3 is CASSLVRERNNEQFF. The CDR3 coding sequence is TGTGCCAGCAGCTTAGTACGGGAGCGAAACAATGAGCAGTTCTTC.

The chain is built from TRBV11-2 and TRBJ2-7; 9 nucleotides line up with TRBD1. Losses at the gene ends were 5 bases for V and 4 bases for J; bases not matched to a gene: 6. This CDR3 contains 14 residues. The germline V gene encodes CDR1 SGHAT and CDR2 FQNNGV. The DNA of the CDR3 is TGTGCCAGCAGCACCGGGACAGGGTTTTACGAGCAGTACTTC. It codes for CASSTGTGFYEQYF. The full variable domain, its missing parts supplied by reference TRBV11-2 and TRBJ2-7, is EAGVAQSPRYKIIEKRQSVAFWCNPISGHATLYWYQQILGQGPKLLIQFQNNGVVDDSQLPKDRFSAERLKGVDSTLKIQPAKLEDSAVYLCASSTGTGFYEQYFGPGTRLTVT.